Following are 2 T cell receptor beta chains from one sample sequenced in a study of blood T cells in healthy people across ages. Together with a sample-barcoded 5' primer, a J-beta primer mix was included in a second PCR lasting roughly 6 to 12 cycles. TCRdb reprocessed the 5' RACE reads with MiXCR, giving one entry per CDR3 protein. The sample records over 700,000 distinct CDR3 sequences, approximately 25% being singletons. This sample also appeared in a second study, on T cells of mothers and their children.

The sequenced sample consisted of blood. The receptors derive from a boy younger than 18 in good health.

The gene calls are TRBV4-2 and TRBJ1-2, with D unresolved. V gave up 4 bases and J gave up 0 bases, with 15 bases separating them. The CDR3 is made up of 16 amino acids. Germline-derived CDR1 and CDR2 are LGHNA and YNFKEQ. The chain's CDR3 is CASSPTAVTSNYGYTF. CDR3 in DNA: TGTGCCAGCAGCCCTACGGCAGTTACATCTAACTATGGCTACACCTTC.

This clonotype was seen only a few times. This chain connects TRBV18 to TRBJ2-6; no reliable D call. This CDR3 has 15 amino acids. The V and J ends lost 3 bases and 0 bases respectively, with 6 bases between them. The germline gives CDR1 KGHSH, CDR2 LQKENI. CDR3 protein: CASSPLHSGANVLTF. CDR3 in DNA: TGTGCCAGCTCACCCTTACACTCTGGGGCCAACGTCCTGACTTTC.